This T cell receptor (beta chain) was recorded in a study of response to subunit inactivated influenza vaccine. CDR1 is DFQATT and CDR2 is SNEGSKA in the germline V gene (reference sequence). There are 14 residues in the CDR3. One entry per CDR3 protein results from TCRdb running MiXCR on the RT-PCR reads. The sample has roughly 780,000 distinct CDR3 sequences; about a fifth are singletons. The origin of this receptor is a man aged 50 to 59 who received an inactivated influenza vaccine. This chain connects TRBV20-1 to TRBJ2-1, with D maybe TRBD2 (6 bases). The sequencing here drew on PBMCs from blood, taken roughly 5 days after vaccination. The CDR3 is CSPPPGATYNEQFF. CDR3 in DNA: TGCAGCCCCCCCCCGGGAGCAACCTACAATGAGCAGTTCTTC.